The 26 T cell receptor beta chains below all came from one sample that was sequenced in a study of PD-1 blockade in classical Hodgkin lymphoma. Here immunoSEQ multiplex PCR was the method, and the copy in TCRdb shows in-frame clones only, minus some. The data contain about 22,000 clones, around 74% of them singletons. Described time point: cycle 4 day 1 (C4D1), after 6 weeks of nivolumab. Exposure to brentuximab vedotin varied, and each patient had relapsed following autologous stem cell transplantation. Isolation of CD4+ T cells from thawed PBMCs was performed by magnetic negative selection. The sample here was CD4+ T cells from blood, taken before the fourth cycle of nivolumab. These receptors came from a human donor with classical Hodgkin lymphoma.

The chain links TRBV6-6 to TRBJ1-5, with 8 bases that match TRBD1. This CDR3 comprises 14 residues. Losses at the gene ends were 8 bases for V and 2 bases for J; bases not matched to a gene: 5. In germline, CDR1 is MNHNY, CDR2 SVGAGI (reference sequence). CDR3 coding DNA: TGTGCCAGCCTCAGGGGGCTGGGCAATCAGCCCCAGCATTTT. Translating it yields CASLRGLGNQPQHF.

The J gene is TRBJ2-5, the V gene TRBV5-5; TRBD1 agrees at 9 bases. The length of the CDR3 is 16 residues. V was clipped by 4 bases and J by 0 bases; unmatched bases: 7. Germline CDR1 SGHKS, CDR2 YYEKEE (reference sequence). As DNA, the CDR3 is TGTGCCAGCAGCAAGGGACAGGGAACGTACCAAGAGACCCAGTACTTC. Translating gives CASSKGQGTYQETQYF.

The chain joins TRBV13 to TRBJ1-4; D perhaps matches TRBD1 (6 bases). Germline V gene data show CDR1 as PRHDT and CDR2 as FYEKMQ (reference sequence). V lost 4 bases and J lost 6, with 18 bases in between. The length of the CDR3 is 16 residues. CDR3 in DNA: TGTGCCAGCAGCTCCCTACGAGGAGGGGGGGATGAAAAACTGTTTTTT. Encoded protein: CASSSLRGGGDEKLFF.

This rearrangement joins TRBV5-1 to TRBJ2-1; 10 bases are a match to TRBD2. Per germline, CDR1 SGHRS and CDR2 YFSETQ. The CDR3 extends over 14 amino acids. Losses at the gene ends were 6 bases for V and 6 bases for J; bases not matched to a gene: 6. This CDR3 reads CASTQGTSVNEQFF. CDR3 bases: TGCGCCAGCACACAAGGGACTAGCGTCAATGAGCAGTTCTTC.

The rearrangement joins TRBV6-6 to TRBJ2-5; 9 positions agree with TRBD2. Germline V CDR1 and CDR2: MNHNY, SVGAGI (reference sequence). This CDR3 spans 14 amino acids. The V gene end was trimmed by 1 base and the J gene end by 5 bases; junction bases not matched to a gene: 2. CDR3 protein: CASSYFGLAETQYF. CDR3 nucleotides: TGTGCCAGCAGTTACTTTGGACTAGCGGAGACCCAGTACTTC.

For this clone: The limits of the CDR3 on the DNA are not certain, so only TCRdb's listed CDR3 is given. This chain joins TRBV6-1 and TRBJ1-4; the D call TRBD1 from the table was never checked on the DNA. Germline loops: CDR1 MNHNS, CDR2 SASEGT. The CDR3 numbers 14 amino acids, ends counted. The CDR3 spells CASILDRGDEKLFF.

V gene TRBV21-1 combines with J gene TRBJ2-2. TRBV21-1 is reported as a pseudogene. CDR3 size: 13 residues. The CDR3: CASSKMWTGELFF. CDR3 coding DNA: TGTGCCAGCAGCAAGATGTGGACCGGGGAGCTGTTTTTT.

This clone counts as medium-sized. The chain has TRBV19 and TRBJ2-7; no reliable D call. The germline CDR1 and CDR2 sequences are LNHDA and SQIVND (reference sequence). Trimming cost V 5 bases and J 0 bases, with 11 bases left between them. This CDR3 is 14 amino acids long. This chain's CDR3 is CASSSQRSSYEQYF. CDR3 bases: TGTGCCAGTAGTTCGCAGCGAAGCTCCTACGAGCAGTACTTC.

The chain carries TRBV5-1 and TRBJ2-2; 8 bases fit TRBD1. Germline CDR1 SGHRS, CDR2 YFSETQ. This CDR3 spans 15 amino acids. J gave up 1 base and V 3 bases, and 2 bases lay outside the gene matches. CDR3 nucleotides: TGCGCCAGCAGCTCCGGGACAGGGAACACCGGGGAGCTGTTTTTT. Its protein product is CASSSGTGNTGELFF.

This clone has just a few counts. The genes are TRBV7-2 and TRBJ2-7; D may be TRBD1 (5 bases). The CDR3 extends over 16 amino acids. The V gene's germline CDR1 is SGHTA and CDR2 FQGNSA. V was shortened by 0 bases and J by 3 bases, with 15 bases between the two germline ends. The DNA of the CDR3 is TGTGCCAGCAGCTTAGCGAGCAAGGGGATCGGCTACGAGCAGTACTTC. Translating it yields CASSLASKGIGYEQYF.

The J gene is TRBJ1-6, the V gene TRBV28; D ambiguous. The germline V gene has CDR1 MDHEN and CDR2 SYDVKM. V lost 2 bases and J lost 9, with 14 bases in between. The CDR3 runs to 15 residues. This chain's CDR3 is CASSLGQSDRSPLHF. The CDR3, as DNA: TGTGCCAGCAGTTTAGGCCAGTCCGACCGTTCACCCCTCCACTTT.

This clone was counted a few times. CDR3 coding DNA: TGTGCCAGCTCACCACTGTCGGACCCGAGGAACACTGAAGCTTTCTTT. Protein sequence: CASSPLSDPRNTEAFF. The rearrangement links TRBV18 to TRBJ1-1; no clear D gene. Germline V gene data show CDR1 as KGHSH and CDR2 as LQKENI. The CDR3 totals 16 residues. Between the trimmed V and J ends, which lost 1 base and 1 base, there was a span of 13 bases.

This chain links TRBV7-2 with TRBJ2-3; D may be TRBD2 (5 bases). Trimming cost V 0 bases and J 1 base, with 5 bases left between them. This CDR3 region has 14 residues. The germline V gene encodes CDR1 SGHTA and CDR2 FQGNSA. CDR3 amino acids: CASSLARGTDTQYF. DNA for the CDR3: TGTGCCAGCAGCTTAGCGAGGGGCACAGATACGCAGTATTTT.

V gene TRBV5-1 combines with J gene TRBJ2-4, with 11 bases fitting TRBD1. The CDR3 totals 14 residues. Germline CDR1 and CDR2: SGHRS and YFSETQ. With 4 bases clipped from V and 8 bases from J, the junction kept 5 bases outside the gene matches. Written as DNA, the CDR3 is TGCGCCAGCAGCCTGGGACAGGGGGTGGACATTCAGTACTTC. Its protein product is CASSLGQGVDIQYF.

CDR3 nucleotide sequence: TGCAGCGCGGGCGAGACAGGGCCCTCTGGGGCCAACGTCCTGACTTTC. Protein: CSAGETGPSGANVLTF. The V and J genes are TRBV29-1 and TRBJ2-6, with 7 bases identical to TRBD1. V shed 7 bases, J shed 0 bases, and the junction held 9 bases outside the gene matches. CDR1 is SQVTM and CDR2 is ANQGSEA in the germline V gene. This CDR3 has 16 residues.

The chain has TRBV19 and TRBJ1-3, with unresolved D. The CDR3 runs to 13 residues. Germline V gene sequence: CDR1 LNHDA, CDR2 SQIVND (reference sequence). Trimming stripped 6 bases from V and 2 bases from J, with 8 bases between. CDR3 protein: CASRTETGNTIYF. In DNA form, the CDR3 reads TGTGCCAGTAGAACAGAGACTGGAAACACCATATATTTT.

The CDR3 here is CASSRGTSESDTQYF. The CDR3 bases are TGTGCCAGCAGCAGGGGGACTAGCGAGTCGGATACGCAGTATTTT. V and J are TRBV7-9 and TRBJ2-3, with 10 bases aligning to TRBD2. Germline V gives CDR1 SEHNR, CDR2 FQNEAQ (reference sequence). This CDR3 has 15 residues. The junction had 8 bases not matched to a gene; V was cut back by 5 bases and J by 6 bases.

V gene TRBV2 combines with J gene TRBJ2-2; the match to TRBD2 covers 8 bases. CDR1 and CDR2 (germline): SNHLY, FYNNEI. The CDR3 is 16 amino acids. J gave up 1 base and V 7 bases, and 8 bases lay outside the gene matches. CDR3 coding DNA: TGTGCCAGCATGGCCCCTAGCGGGCGGAACACCGGGGAGCTGTTTTTT. Amino acid sequence: CASMAPSGRNTGELFF. The complete variable domain, with remaining parts taken from reference TRBV2 and TRBJ2-2, reads EPEVTQTPSHQVTQMGQEVILRCVPISNHLYFYWYRQILGQKVEFLVSFYNNEISEKSEIFDDQFSVERPDGSNFTLKIRSTKLEDSAMYFCASMAPSGRNTGELFFGEGSRLTVL.

In regard to this clone: Additional DNA sequences in this sample encode the identical CDR3. The chain is built from TRBV18 and TRBJ2-3; no clear D gene. Germline CDR1 KGHSH, CDR2 LQKENI. The germline V and J ends were trimmed by 4 bases and 2 bases, with 4 bases remaining between them. The CDR3 spans 12 residues. CDR3 loop: CASSLSTDTQYF. DNA for the CDR3: TGTGCCAGCTCACTCTCCACAGATACGCAGTATTTT.

The chain combines TRBV5-1 with TRBJ2-5; D unclear. CDR3 length: 12 residues. Germline CDR1 and CDR2: SGHRS and YFSETQ. Trimming removed 0 bases from V and 5 bases from J, with 5 bases in between. CDR3: CASSLVGETQYF. In DNA, the CDR3 is TGCGCCAGCAGCTTGGTTGGTGAGACCCAGTACTTC.

This sequence joins TRBV23-1 and TRBJ2-3, with D possibly TRBD1 on 5 matching bases. TRBV23-1 is classed as an ORF, of uncertain function. V was trimmed by 0 bases and J by 2 bases, leaving 12 bases between them. This CDR3 has 16 amino acids. As DNA, the CDR3 is TGCGCCAGCAGTCAATCGAGCAGGGCCCACACAGATACGCAGTATTTT. The encoded protein is CASSQSSRAHTDTQYF.

The rearrangement links TRBV7-9 to TRBJ1-3; tentatively, D is TRBD1 (5 bases). This CDR3 contains 13 residues. From germline, CDR1 is SEHNR and CDR2 FQNEAQ (reference sequence). Trimming left V 11 bases short and J 2 bases short, with 13 bases between. Here the CDR3 DNA reads TGTGCCTCAGCCCCAGGGCCTGGAAACACCATATATTTT. Its translation is CASAPGPGNTIYF. The full variable domain, its missing parts supplied by reference TRBV7-9 and TRBJ1-3, is DTGVSQNPRHKITKRGQNVTFRCDPISEHNRLYWYRQTLGQGPEFLTYFQNEAQLEKSRLLSDRFSAERPKGSFSTLEIQRTEQGDSAMYLCASAPGPGNTIYFGEGSWLTVV.

This CDR3 is CASSLTTAGNTGELFF. The CDR3 nucleotides are TGCGCCAGCAGCTTAACGACAGCCGGTAACACCGGGGAGCTGTTTTTT. V usage is TRBV5-1 and J usage is TRBJ2-2, with D perhaps TRBD1 (5 bases). Germline values: CDR1 SGHRS, CDR2 YFSETQ. The V end lost 2 bases, the J end lost 2 bases, and 13 bases lay between the germline ends. The CDR3 contains 16 residues. The full variable domain, with the rest looked up from reference TRBV5-1 and TRBJ2-2, is KAGVTQTPRYLIKTRGQQVTLSCSPISGHRSVSWYQQTPGQGLQFLFEYFSETQRNKGNFPGRFSGRQFSNSRSEMNVSTLELGDSALYLCASSLTTAGNTGELFFGEGSRLTVL.

This clone was recorded once. The CDR3 DNA is TGTGCCAGCAGTGATAAGGATTCGGGATACAATGAGCAGTTCTTC. Residues: CASSDKDSGYNEQFF. The J gene is TRBJ2-1, the V gene TRBV2, with D perhaps matching TRBD2 (5 bases). The CDR3 is made up of 15 amino acids. CDR1 is SNHLY, CDR2 FYNNEI, per germline. Trimming removed 3 bases from V and 4 bases from J, with 13 bases in between.

CDR3 residues: CSRRLEGTQYF. The CDR3 DNA is TGCAGTCGTCGACTAGAAGGGACCCAGTACTTC. V gene TRBV20-1 combines with J gene TRBJ2-5; D may be TRBD2 (6 bases). Trimming stripped 8 bases from V and 7 bases from J, with 14 bases between. The germline CDR1 and CDR2 sequences are DFQATT and SNEGSKA (reference sequence). There are 11 residues in the CDR3.

This chain links TRBV28 with TRBJ2-7; no definite D call. Trimming took 4 bases from V and 3 from J, leaving 10 bases between them. The CDR3 runs 13 residues. Germline V gene data show CDR1 as MDHEN and CDR2 as SYDVKM. As DNA, the CDR3 is TGTGCCAGCAGTTCCCCACCAGGCTACGAGCAGTACTTC. This sequence encodes CASSSPPGYEQYF.